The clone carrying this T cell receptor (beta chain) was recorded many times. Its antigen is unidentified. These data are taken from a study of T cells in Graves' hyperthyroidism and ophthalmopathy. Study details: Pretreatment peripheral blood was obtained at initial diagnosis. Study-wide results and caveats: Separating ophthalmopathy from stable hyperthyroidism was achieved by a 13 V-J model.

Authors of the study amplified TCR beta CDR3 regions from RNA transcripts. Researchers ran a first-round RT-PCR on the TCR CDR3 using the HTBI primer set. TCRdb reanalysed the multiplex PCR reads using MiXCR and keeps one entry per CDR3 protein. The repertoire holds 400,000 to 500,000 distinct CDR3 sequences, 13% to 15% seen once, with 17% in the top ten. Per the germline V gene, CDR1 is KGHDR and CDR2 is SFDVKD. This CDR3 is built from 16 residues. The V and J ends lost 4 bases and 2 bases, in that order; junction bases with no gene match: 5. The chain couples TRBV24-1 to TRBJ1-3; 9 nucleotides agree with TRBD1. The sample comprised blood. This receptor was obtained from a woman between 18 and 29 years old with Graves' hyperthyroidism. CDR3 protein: CATSDPGTGTGNTIYF. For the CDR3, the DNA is TGTGCCACCAGTGACCCAGGGACAGGGACTGGAAACACCATATATTTT.